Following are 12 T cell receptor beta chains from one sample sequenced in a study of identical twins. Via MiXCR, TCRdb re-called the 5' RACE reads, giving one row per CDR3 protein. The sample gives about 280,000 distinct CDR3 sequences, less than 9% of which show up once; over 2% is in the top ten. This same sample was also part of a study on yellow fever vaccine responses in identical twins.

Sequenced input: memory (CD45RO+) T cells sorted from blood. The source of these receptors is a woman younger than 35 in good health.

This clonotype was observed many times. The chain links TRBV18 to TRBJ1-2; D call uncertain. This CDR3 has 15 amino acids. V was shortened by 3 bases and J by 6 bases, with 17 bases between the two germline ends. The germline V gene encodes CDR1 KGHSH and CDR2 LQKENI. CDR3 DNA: TGTGCCAGCTCACCCAACGGACCCTCCGGGGATGGCTACACCTTC. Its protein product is CASSPNGPSGDGYTF.

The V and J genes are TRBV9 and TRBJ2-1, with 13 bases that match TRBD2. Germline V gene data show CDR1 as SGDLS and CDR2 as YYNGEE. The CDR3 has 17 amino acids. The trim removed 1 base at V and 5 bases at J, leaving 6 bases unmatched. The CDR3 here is CASSVSGGTSGDNEQFF. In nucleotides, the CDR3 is TGTGCCAGCAGCGTATCGGGAGGGACTAGCGGGGACAATGAGCAGTTCTTC.

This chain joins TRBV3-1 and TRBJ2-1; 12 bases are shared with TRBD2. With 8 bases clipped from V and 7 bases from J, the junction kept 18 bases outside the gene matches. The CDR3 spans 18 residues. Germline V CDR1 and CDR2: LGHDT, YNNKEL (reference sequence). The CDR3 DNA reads TGTGCCAGCTGTTTATTCCCTCAGACTAGCGGGAGACCGAATGAGCAGTTCTTC. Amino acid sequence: CASCLFPQTSGRPNEQFF.

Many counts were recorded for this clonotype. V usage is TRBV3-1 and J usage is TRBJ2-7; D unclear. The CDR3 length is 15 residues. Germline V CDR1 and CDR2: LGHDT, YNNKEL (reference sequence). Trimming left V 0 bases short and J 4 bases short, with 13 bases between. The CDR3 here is CASSQEMRRPYEQYF. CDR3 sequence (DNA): TGTGCCAGCAGCCAAGAGATGCGCCGCCCATACGAGCAGTACTTC.

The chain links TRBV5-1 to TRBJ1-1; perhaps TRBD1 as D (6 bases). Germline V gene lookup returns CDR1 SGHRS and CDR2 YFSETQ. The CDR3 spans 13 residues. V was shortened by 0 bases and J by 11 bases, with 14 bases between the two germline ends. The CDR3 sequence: CASSLAPGDRAFF. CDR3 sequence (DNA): TGCGCCAGCAGCTTGGCACCAGGGGATCGGGCTTTCTTT.

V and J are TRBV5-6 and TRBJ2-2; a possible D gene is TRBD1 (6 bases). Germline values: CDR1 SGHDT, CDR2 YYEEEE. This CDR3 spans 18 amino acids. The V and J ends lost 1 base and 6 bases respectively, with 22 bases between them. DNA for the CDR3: TGTGCCAGCAGCTTGACCAAGTTCTGGGCCGAGGGGGCCGGGGAGCTGTTTTTT. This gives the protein CASSLTKFWAEGAGELFF.

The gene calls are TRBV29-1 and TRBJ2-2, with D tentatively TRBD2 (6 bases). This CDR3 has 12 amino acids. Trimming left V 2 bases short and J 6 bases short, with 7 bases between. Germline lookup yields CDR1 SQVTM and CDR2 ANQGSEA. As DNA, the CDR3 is TGCAGCGTTGAATGGGACTCCGGGGAGCTGTTTTTT. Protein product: CSVEWDSGELFF.

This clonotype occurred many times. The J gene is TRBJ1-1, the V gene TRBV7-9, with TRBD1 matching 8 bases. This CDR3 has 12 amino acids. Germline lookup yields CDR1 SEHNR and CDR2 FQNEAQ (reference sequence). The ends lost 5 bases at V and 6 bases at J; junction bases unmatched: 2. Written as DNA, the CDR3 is TGTGCCAGCAGCCAGGGACAGGCTGAAGCTTTCTTT. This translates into CASSQGQAEAFF.

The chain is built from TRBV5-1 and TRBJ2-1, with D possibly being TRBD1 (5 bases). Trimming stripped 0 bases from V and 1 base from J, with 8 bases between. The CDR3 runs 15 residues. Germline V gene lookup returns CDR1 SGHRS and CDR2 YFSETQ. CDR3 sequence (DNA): TGCGCCAGCAGCTTGGCCCAGGGTTCCTACAATGAGCAGTTCTTC. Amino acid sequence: CASSLAQGSYNEQFF.

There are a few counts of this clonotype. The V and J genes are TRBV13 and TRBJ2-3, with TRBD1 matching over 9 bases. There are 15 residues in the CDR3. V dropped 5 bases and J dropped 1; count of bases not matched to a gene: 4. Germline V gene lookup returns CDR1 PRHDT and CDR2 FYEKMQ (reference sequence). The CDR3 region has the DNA TGTGCCAGCAGCCCCTGGACAGGGGGCACAGATACGCAGTATTTT. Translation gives CASSPWTGGTDTQYF.

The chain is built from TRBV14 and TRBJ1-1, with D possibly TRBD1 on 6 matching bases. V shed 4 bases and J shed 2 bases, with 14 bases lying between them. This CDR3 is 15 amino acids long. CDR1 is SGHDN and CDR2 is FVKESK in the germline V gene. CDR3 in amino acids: CASSRADRLNTEAFF. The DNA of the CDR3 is TGTGCCAGCAGCCGGGCGGACAGATTAAACACTGAAGCTTTCTTT.

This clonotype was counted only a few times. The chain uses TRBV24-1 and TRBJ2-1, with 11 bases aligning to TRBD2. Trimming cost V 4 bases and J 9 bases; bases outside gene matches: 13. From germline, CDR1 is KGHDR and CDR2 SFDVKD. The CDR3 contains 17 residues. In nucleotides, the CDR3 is TGTGCCACCAGTGAGTCCCTACTAGCGGGAGTCGCAGGTGAGCAGTTCTTC. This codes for CATSESLLAGVAGEQFF.